This T cell receptor (beta chain) was observed in a study of shared clonotypes between healthy human individuals. Original processing notes: Filtering was not the same, since immunoSEQ gave junction-only sequences without quality scores. Here immunoSEQ multiplex PCR was the method, and the copy in TCRdb shows in-frame clones only, minus some. The V and J calls and clone size are taken from that table; D and trimming were inferred from the DNA. The top ten clones hold roughly 0.55% of a sample with around 980,000 clones, about four fifths of them seen once. The CDR3 has 13 amino acids. Germline values: CDR1 ENHRY, CDR2 SYGVKD. The V gene lost 11 bases and the J gene lost 1 base, with 14 bases spanning the gap. The split of CD4+ cells yielded CD45RA+ naive and CD45RA-negative memory subsets.

The sample comprised memory CD4+ T cells from PBMCs. Subset described: CD45RA-negative fraction. J is TRBJ1-1 and V is TRBV10-3; no clear D gene. The TCR sequence derives from a young man in good health. Some clones in this sample may be carry-over from other donors' samples. DNA for the CDR3: TGTGCCGCGAGGCGGGCGGCGAACACTGAAGCTTTCTTT. Amino acids: CAARRAANTEAFF.